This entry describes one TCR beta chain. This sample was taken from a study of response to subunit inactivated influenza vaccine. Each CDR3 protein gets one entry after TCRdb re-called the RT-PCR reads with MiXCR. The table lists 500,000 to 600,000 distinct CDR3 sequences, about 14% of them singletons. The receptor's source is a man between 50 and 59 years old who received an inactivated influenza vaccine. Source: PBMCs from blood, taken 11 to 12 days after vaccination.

CDR3 DNA sequence: TGTGCCAGCAAGGGCCAGTTGAACACCGGGGAGCTGTTTTTT. Translation: CASKGQLNTGELFF. The chain recombines TRBV12-3 or TRBV12-4 with TRBJ2-2; no firm D call. Trimming cost V 7 bases and J 1 base, with 10 bases left between them. This CDR3 region has 14 residues.